The 24 T cell receptor beta chains below come from one sample, sequenced in a study of CD8 T cells in Susac syndrome. An input of roughly 0.45 to 1 ug of RNA was subjected to reverse transcription using random hexamers. Each CDR3 protein gets one entry after TCRdb re-called the immunoSEQ multiplex PCR reads with MiXCR. The sample consists of about 69,000 distinct CDR3 sequences, 85% to 95% of them appearing once. The sequenced sample was CD8+ T cells from PBMCs. The receptors originated from a human donor in good health.

The chain uses TRBV28 and TRBJ1-1; TRBD1 is a possible D gene (6 bases). Germline V gene data show CDR1 as MDHEN and CDR2 as SYDVKM. V lost 5 bases, J lost 1 base, and 17 bases lay in between. This CDR3 contains 16 residues. The CDR3 region has the DNA TGTGCCAGCAGTATTACAGGGCTGGGGGCGAACACTGAAGCTTTCTTT. Translation: CASSITGLGANTEAFF.

The chain combines TRBV7-9 with TRBJ2-5; D is perhaps TRBD2 (5 bases). The ends were cut back, 5 bases at V and 5 bases at J, with 12 bases in the middle. Per the germline V gene, CDR1 is SEHNR and CDR2 is FQNEAQ (reference sequence). The CDR3 has 13 residues. The CDR3 bases are TGTGCCAGCAGCGCCACATGGGAGGAGACCCAGTACTTC. This gives the protein CASSATWEETQYF.

The chain links TRBV27 to TRBJ2-1, with a possible D match to TRBD2 (5 bases). Germline V CDR1 and CDR2: MNHEY, SMNVEV (reference sequence). Deletions cut 2 bases from V and 10 bases from J, with 15 bases between. CDR3 length: 14 amino acids. The CDR3 protein is CASSLRLSGGEQFF. The CDR3 bases are TGTGCCAGCAGTTTAAGGCTGTCCGGAGGCGAGCAGTTCTTC.

The V gene is TRBV4-2, the J gene TRBJ1-2; D is unresolved. The CDR3 sequence is 15 residues long. Germline CDR1 reads LGHNA; CDR2 reads YNFKEQ. The ends were cut back, 1 base at V and 2 bases at J, with 11 bases in the middle. The CDR3 loop is CASSQGGGLNYGYTF. In nucleotides, the CDR3 is TGTGCCAGCAGCCAAGGGGGAGGCCTGAACTATGGCTACACCTTC.

The chain couples TRBV2 to TRBJ2-1; TRBD2 agrees at 9 bases. Germline V gene data show CDR1 as SNHLY and CDR2 as FYNNEI. CDR3 length: 16 amino acids. Unmatched junction bases numbered 10, after V lost 3 bases and J lost 7 bases. CDR3 sequence: CASSDKGLAWGNEQFF. The CDR3 DNA sequence: TGTGCCAGCAGTGATAAGGGACTAGCTTGGGGAAATGAGCAGTTCTTC.

This sequence joins TRBV27 and TRBJ1-2; 8 bases fit TRBD1. The CDR3 loop spans 14 amino acids. V dropped 6 bases and J dropped 3; count of bases not matched to a gene: 6. Germline V lookup: CDR1 MNHEY, CDR2 SMNVEV (reference sequence). The CDR3 protein is CASRQGARYYGYTF. The CDR3 DNA sequence: TGTGCCAGCAGGCAGGGGGCGCGGTACTATGGCTACACCTTC.

The chain carries TRBV7-9 and TRBJ2-7; D is ambiguous. Germline V gives CDR1 SEHNR, CDR2 FQNEAQ (reference sequence). The length of the CDR3 is 11 residues. The V end was cut by 6 bases, the J end by 6 bases, with 9 bases between. This CDR3 is CASSRASEQYF. CDR3 coding DNA: TGTGCCAGCAGTAGGGCCTCCGAGCAGTACTTC.

The DNA of the CDR3 is TGTGCCAGTAGTACCCCAGCGGACCAGGGGGGGAATGAAGCTTTCTTT. It is translated as CASSTPADQGGNEAFF. This chain uses TRBV19 with TRBJ1-1; 7 nucleotides agree with TRBD1. CDR1 is LNHDA and CDR2 is SQIVND in the germline V gene (reference sequence). V gave up 4 bases and J gave up 7 bases; unmatched junction bases: 15. There are 16 residues in the CDR3.

The V call is TRBV27, the J call TRBJ2-2; 8 bases are a match to TRBD2. Germline V gives CDR1 MNHEY, CDR2 SMNVEV (reference sequence). The ends lost 4 bases at V and 4 bases at J; junction bases unmatched: 2. The CDR3 is 14 residues long. The CDR3, as DNA: TGTGCCAGCAGTTCCGGACTAGCCACCGGGGAGCTGTTTTTT. Its translation: CASSSGLATGELFF.

The chain employs TRBV12-3 or TRBV12-4 and TRBJ1-2; D unclear. This CDR3 has 13 residues. V lost 5 bases and J 10 bases, leaving 17 bases between the germline ends. DNA for the CDR3: TGTGCCAGCAGTCCCGGGCCTTGGGATGACTACACCTTC. This translates into CASSPGPWDDYTF.

V is TRBV5-6 and J is TRBJ2-3; D perhaps matches TRBD2 (6 bases). This CDR3 comprises 16 residues. Germline CDR1 and CDR2: SGHDT and YYEEEE. The V and J ends lost 0 bases and 5 bases respectively, with 16 bases between them. The CDR3 is CASSLGGGLLGDTQYF. DNA for the CDR3: TGTGCCAGCAGCTTGGGGGGAGGACTCCTGGGAGATACGCAGTATTTT.

The rearrangement joins TRBV4-1 to TRBJ1-4; D unresolved. The ends were cut back, 1 base at V and 3 bases at J, with 12 bases in the middle. Germline lookup yields CDR1 MGHRA and CDR2 YSYEKL. The CDR3 spans 16 residues. CDR3 nucleotide sequence: TGCGCCAGCAGCCAAGGGGAGAGGGCTTCTAATGAAAAACTGTTTTTT. This codes for CASSQGERASNEKLFF.

V and J are TRBV4-2 and TRBJ1-1; D remains ambiguous. The germline CDR1 and CDR2 sequences are LGHNA and YNFKEQ. The CDR3 runs 15 residues. Trimming took 4 bases from V and 1 from J, leaving 13 bases between them. The CDR3 sequence: CASSPSLYGNTEAFF. The CDR3 coding sequence is TGTGCCAGCAGCCCTAGTCTATACGGGAACACTGAAGCTTTCTTT.

This clonotype was seen just once. This chain joins TRBV2 and TRBJ2-7, with D perhaps TRBD1 (6 bases). Germline V gene data show CDR1 as SNHLY and CDR2 as FYNNEI. The CDR3 spans 15 residues. V gave up 6 bases and J gave up 3 bases, with 18 bases separating them. The CDR3 DNA is TGTGCCAGCAGCGCGTCACAGGGCCGATTCTACGAGCAGTACGTC. Its protein product is CASSASQGRFYEQYV.

The table lists this clonotype with a few counts. The chain employs TRBV7-9 and TRBJ1-2; 7 bases map to TRBD1. This CDR3 comprises 14 residues. J was trimmed by 3 bases and V by 0 bases; bases with no gene match: 1. Germline V gene sequence: CDR1 SEHNR, CDR2 FQNEAQ (reference sequence). Here the CDR3 reads CASSLAGTDYGYTF. Here the CDR3 DNA reads TGTGCCAGCAGCTTAGCGGGGACAGACTATGGCTACACCTTC.

This chain links TRBV27 with TRBJ1-5; tentatively, D is TRBD1 (5 bases). Trimming removed 0 bases from V and 6 bases from J, with 9 bases in between. The CDR3 consists of 14 residues. The germline gives CDR1 MNHEY, CDR2 SMNVEV (reference sequence). The chain's CDR3 is CASSLSGGVQPQHF. The CDR3 coding sequence is TGTGCCAGCAGTTTATCAGGAGGGGTTCAGCCCCAGCATTTT.

The chain couples TRBV29-1 to TRBJ2-5; perhaps D is TRBD1 or TRBD2 (6 bases each). This CDR3 spans 14 amino acids. The V gene's germline CDR1 is SQVTM and CDR2 ANQGSEA. V gave up 6 bases and J gave up 1 base, with 15 bases separating them. CDR3 loop: CSVYRAEGQETQYF. CDR3 nucleotides: TGCAGCGTCTACAGGGCGGAGGGCCAAGAGACCCAGTACTTC.

The gene calls are TRBV5-1 and TRBJ2-1, with D possibly TRBD1 on 5 matching bases. Germline CDR1 is SGHRS and CDR2 is YFSETQ. The CDR3 runs 16 residues. The V end was cut by 2 bases, the J end by 0 bases, with 12 bases between. The CDR3 loop reads CASSLGVGASYNEQFF. The CDR3 coding sequence is TGCGCCAGCAGCTTAGGGGTAGGAGCCTCCTACAATGAGCAGTTCTTC.

This chain uses TRBV19 with TRBJ1-1; 9 nucleotides align to TRBD1. Per germline, CDR1 LNHDA and CDR2 SQIVND (reference sequence). V shed 3 bases, J shed 8 bases, and the junction held 10 bases outside the gene matches. This CDR3 contains 15 residues. The CDR3 region is CASSISGTGSSEAFF. The CDR3 DNA reads as TGTGCCAGTAGTATTAGCGGGACAGGGTCCTCCGAAGCTTTCTTT. Full variable domain (outside the CDR3, taken from reference TRBV19 and TRBJ1-1): DGGITQSPKYLFRKEGQNVTLSCEQNLNHDAMYWYRQDPGQGLRLIYYSQIVNDFQKGDIAEGYSVSREKKESFPLTVTSAQKNPTAFYLCASSISGTGSSEAFFGQGTRLTVV.

The chain carries TRBV5-1 and TRBJ2-7, with D hard to call. The germline V and J ends were trimmed by 0 bases and 9 bases, with 7 bases remaining between them. This CDR3 has 11 residues. CDR1 and CDR2 from the germline V gene are SGHRS and YFSETQ. CDR3 coding DNA: TGCGCCAGCAGCTTGGGGAGTGGGCAGTACTTC. The encoded protein is CASSLGSGQYF.

The rearrangement joins TRBV9 to TRBJ2-1; D gene uncertain. Germline assignment: CDR1 SGDLS and CDR2 YYNGEE. This CDR3 region has 15 residues. The V end lost 0 bases, the J end lost 8 bases, and 15 bases lay between the germline ends. CDR3 nucleotides: TGTGCCAGCAGCGTAGATCCCATATGGAGTGATGAGCAGTTCTTC. Its translation: CASSVDPIWSDEQFF.

Here the CDR3 DNA reads TGTGCCAGCAGGGAGACTGACGGGAGGTACCCACTCTACGAGCAGTACGTC. Amino acid sequence: CASRETDGRYPLYEQYV. V usage is TRBV25-1 and J usage is TRBJ2-7; 7 bases match TRBD2. The CDR3 extends over 17 amino acids. Germline V lookup: CDR1 MGHDK, CDR2 SYGVNS. V was clipped by 6 bases and J by 3 bases; unmatched bases: 17.

This chain joins TRBV4-3 and TRBJ1-1; the D gene is possibly TRBD1 (5 bases). V lost 0 bases and J lost 10, with 15 bases in between. The CDR3 totals 14 residues. CDR1 is LGHNA, CDR2 YSLEER, per germline. This CDR3 reads CASSQDLGDALAFF. The CDR3, as DNA: TGCGCCAGCAGCCAAGATTTGGGGGATGCGCTAGCTTTCTTT.

The rearrangement joins TRBV9 to TRBJ2-1; 7 bases match TRBD2. The CDR3 length is 15 residues. The ends lost 1 base at V and 6 bases at J; junction bases unmatched: 7. Per the germline V gene, CDR1 is SGDLS and CDR2 is YYNGEE. Here the CDR3 reads CASSVSGVPSNEQFF. DNA for the CDR3: TGTGCCAGCAGCGTAAGCGGGGTACCCTCCAATGAGCAGTTCTTC.